This T cell receptor beta chain was documented in a study of OX40 agonist ivuxolimab in advanced cancers. The CDR3 is 17 amino acids. V shed 4 bases and J 1 base; nucleotides not matched to a gene: 4. The V gene's germline CDR1 is SGHRS and CDR2 YFSETQ. The study, taken as a whole, reports: The authors also found low normalized T-cell clonal expansion in some nonresponders. Antigen targets of the expanded peripheral T cells went undetermined.

Worth noting for this clone: What it binds is not known.

Blood draws occurred at baseline, cycle 4 day 1, and cycle 7 day 1. Sequenced by immunoSEQ multiplex PCR; TCRdb stores in-frame clones only, minus some. This sample carries some 70,000 clones, 80% to 90% of them seen once, and the ten largest clones take less than 2.5%. This sequence was found in an adult with an advanced solid tumor such as melanoma, head and neck, liver or kidney cancer. The sample here was CD4+ or CD8+ T cells sorted from blood, taken in a trial of the OX40 agonist ivuxolimab. The chain uses TRBV5-1 and TRBJ2-1; 14 bases match TRBD2. The CDR3 nucleotides read TGCGCCAGCAGCGTGACTAGCGGGGGGGCATCCTACAATGAGCAGTTCTTC. As protein: CASSVTSGGASYNEQFF.